The sequence of this T cell receptor (beta chain) was determined in a study of T cells in Graves' hyperthyroidism and ophthalmopathy. Regions amplified from RNA transcripts were the TCR beta CDR3 regions. First-round RT-PCR targeting the TCR CDR3 was performed with the HTBI primer set. TCRdb analysed the multiplex PCR reads with MiXCR anew, one entry per CDR3 protein. The data hold fewer than 300,000 distinct CDR3 sequences, with approximately 16% observed a single time. This clonotype came up a few times. Its target is unknown. The study's findings and limits: A 13 V-J signature model discriminated ophthalmopathy versus stable hyperthyroidism.

The sample consisted of blood. This clonotype was obtained from a woman in her 50s with Graves' hyperthyroidism that later progressed to Graves' ophthalmopathy.

The CDR3 region is CASSSDRVDGYTF. Here the CDR3 DNA reads TGTGCCAGCAGTTCCGACAGGGTTGATGGCTACACCTTC. The J gene is TRBJ1-2, the V gene TRBV6-1; 7 bases fit TRBD1. Per the germline V gene, CDR1 is MNHNS and CDR2 is SASEGT. V lost 5 bases to trimming and J lost 6 bases; unmatched junction nucleotides: 6. CDR3 length equals 13 residues.